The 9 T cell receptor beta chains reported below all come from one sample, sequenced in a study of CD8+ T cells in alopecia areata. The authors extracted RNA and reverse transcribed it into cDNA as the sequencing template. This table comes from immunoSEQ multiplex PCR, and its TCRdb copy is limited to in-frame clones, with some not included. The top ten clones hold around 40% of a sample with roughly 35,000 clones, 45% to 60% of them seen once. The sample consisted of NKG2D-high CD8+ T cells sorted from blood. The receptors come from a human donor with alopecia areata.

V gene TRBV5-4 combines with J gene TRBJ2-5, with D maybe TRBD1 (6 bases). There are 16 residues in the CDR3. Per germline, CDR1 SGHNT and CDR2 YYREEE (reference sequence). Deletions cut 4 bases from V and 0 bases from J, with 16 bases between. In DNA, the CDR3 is TGTGCCAGCAGCCCTACCTGGGGGCTGTACCAAGAGACCCAGTACTTC. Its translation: CASSPTWGLYQETQYF.

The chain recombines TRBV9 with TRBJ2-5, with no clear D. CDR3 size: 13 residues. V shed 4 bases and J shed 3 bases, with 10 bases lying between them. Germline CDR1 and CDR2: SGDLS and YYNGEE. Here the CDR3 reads CASSRSSKETQYF. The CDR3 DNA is TGTGCCAGCAGCCGAAGTAGTAAAGAGACCCAGTACTTC.

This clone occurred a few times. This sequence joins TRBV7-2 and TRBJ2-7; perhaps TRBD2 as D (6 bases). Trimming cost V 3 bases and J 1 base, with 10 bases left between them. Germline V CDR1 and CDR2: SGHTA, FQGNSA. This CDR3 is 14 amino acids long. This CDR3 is CASSFAGGSYEQYF. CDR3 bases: TGTGCCAGCAGCTTCGCCGGGGGTTCCTACGAGCAGTACTTC.

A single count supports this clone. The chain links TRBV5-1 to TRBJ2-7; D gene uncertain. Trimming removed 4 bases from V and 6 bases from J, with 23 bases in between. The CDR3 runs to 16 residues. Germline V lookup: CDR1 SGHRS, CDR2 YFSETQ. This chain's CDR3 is CASSRYDPNSSLEQYF. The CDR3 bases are TGCGCCAGCAGCCGATACGATCCCAACTCCTCGCTCGAGCAGTACTTC.

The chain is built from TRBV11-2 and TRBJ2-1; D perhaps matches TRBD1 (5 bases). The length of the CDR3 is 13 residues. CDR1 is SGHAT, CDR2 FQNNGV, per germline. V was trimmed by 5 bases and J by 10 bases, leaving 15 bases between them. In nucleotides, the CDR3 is TGTGCCAGCAGCGCCCCACCAGGGTTGGAGCAGTTCTTC. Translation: CASSAPPGLEQFF. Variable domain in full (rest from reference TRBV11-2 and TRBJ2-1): EAGVAQSPRYKIIEKRQSVAFWCNPISGHATLYWYQQILGQGPKLLIQFQNNGVVDDSQLPKDRFSAERLKGVDSTLKIQPAKLEDSAVYLCASSAPPGLEQFFGPGTRLTVL.

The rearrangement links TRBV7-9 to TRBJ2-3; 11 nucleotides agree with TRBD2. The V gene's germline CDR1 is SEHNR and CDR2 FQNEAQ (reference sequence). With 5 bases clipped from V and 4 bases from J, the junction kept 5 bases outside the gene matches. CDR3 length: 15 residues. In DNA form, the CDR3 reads TGTGCCAGCAGCGAATTAGCGGGAGGGCCAGATACGCAGTATTTT. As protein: CASSELAGGPDTQYF. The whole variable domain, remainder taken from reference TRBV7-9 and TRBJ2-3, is DTGVSQNPRHKITKRGQNVTFRCDPISEHNRLYWYRQTLGQGPEFLTYFQNEAQLEKSRLLSDRFSAERPKGSFSTLEIQRTEQGDSAMYLCASSELAGGPDTQYFGPGTRLTVL.

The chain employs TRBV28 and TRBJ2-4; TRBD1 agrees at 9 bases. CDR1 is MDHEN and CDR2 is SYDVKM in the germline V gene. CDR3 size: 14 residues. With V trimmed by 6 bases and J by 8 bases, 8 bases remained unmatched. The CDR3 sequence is CASSLGTGRDIQYF. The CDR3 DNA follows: TGTGCCAGCAGCTTGGGGACAGGGAGGGACATTCAGTACTTC.

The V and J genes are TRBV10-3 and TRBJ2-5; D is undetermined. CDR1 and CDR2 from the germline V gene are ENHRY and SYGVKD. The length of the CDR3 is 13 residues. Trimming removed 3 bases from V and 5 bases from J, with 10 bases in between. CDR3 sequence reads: CAISDPPGETQYF. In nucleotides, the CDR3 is TGTGCCATCAGTGACCCCCCTGGGGAGACCCAGTACTTC.

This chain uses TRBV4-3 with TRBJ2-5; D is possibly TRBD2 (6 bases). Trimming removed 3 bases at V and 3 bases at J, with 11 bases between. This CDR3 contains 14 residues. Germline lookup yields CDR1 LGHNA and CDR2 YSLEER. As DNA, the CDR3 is TGCGCCAGCAGCCAGGATACGGGGGAAGAGACCCAGTACTTC. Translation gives CASSQDTGEETQYF.